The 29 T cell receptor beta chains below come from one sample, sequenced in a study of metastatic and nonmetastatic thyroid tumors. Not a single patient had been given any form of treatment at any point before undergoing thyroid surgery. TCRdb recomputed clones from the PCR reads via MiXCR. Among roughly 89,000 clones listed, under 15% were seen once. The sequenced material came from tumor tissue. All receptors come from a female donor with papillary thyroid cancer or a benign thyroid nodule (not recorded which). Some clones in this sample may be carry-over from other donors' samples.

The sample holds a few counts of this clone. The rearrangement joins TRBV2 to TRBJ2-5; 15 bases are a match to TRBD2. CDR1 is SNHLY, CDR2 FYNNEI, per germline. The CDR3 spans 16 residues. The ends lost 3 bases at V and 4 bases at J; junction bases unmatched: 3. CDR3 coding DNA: TGTGCCAGCAGTGAGCCGGGACTAGCGGGAGGAGAGACCCAGTACTTC. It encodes CASSEPGLAGGETQYF.

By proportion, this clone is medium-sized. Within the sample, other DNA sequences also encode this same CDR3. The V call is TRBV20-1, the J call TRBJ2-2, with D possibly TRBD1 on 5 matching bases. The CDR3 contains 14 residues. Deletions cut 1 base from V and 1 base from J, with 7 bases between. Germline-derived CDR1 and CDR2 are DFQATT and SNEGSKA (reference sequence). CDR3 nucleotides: TGCAGTGCTAGAGGACAGTTGAACACCGGGGAGCTGTTTTTT. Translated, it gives CSARGQLNTGELFF.

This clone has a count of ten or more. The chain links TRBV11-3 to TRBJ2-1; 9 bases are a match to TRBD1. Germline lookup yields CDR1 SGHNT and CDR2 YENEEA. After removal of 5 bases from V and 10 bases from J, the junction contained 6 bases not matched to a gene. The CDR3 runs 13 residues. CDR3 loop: CASSRTGVREQFF. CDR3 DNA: TGTGCCAGCAGCAGGACAGGGGTACGGGAGCAGTTCTTC.

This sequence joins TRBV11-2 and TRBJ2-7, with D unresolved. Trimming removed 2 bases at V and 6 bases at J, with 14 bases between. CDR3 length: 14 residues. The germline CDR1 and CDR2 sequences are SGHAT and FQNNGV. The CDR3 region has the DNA TGTGCCAGCAGCTTAATAGGTGGCCCCCGCGAGCAGTACTTC. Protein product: CASSLIGGPREQYF.

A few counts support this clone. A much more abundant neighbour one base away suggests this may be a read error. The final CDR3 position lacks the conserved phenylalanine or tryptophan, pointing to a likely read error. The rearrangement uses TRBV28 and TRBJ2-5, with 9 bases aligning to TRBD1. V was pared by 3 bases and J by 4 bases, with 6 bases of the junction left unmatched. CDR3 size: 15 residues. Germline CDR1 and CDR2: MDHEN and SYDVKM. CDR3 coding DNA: TGTGCCAGCAGTTTTCTACAGGGGGCCCCAGAGACCCAGTACTTA. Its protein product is CASSFLQGAPETQYL.

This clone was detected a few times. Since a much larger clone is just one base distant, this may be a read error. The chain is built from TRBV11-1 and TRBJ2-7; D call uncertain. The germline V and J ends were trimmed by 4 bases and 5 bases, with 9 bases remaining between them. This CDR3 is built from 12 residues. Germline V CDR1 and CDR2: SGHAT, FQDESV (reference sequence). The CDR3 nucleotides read TGTGCCAGCAGCTCAAGGTCGGACGAGCAGTACTTC. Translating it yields CASSSRSDEQYF.

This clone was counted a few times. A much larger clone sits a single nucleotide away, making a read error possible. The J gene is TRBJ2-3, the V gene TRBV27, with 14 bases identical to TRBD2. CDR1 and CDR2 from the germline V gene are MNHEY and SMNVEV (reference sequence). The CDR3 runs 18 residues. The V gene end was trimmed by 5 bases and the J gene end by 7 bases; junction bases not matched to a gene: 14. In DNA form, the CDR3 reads TGTGCCAGCAGTCTGACTAGCGGGGGGGCCGCTGATGGGTATACGCAGTATTTT. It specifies CASSLTSGGAADGYTQYF.

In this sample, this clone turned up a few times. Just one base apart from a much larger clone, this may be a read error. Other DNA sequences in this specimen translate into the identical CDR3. CDR3: CATSRDLAGPPAKEQFF. DNA for the CDR3: TGTGCCACCAGCAGAGATCTTGCGGGACCTCCCGCAAAGGAGCAGTTCTTC. The chain recombines TRBV15 with TRBJ2-1; a possible D gene is TRBD2 (6 bases). The CDR3 consists of 17 residues. Germline-derived CDR1 and CDR2 are LNHNV and YYDKDF (reference sequence). V was clipped by 0 bases and J by 10 bases, with 22 bases between them. The variable domain in full, with the rest retrieved from reference TRBV15 and TRBJ2-1, is DAMVIQNPRYQVTQFGKPVTLSCSQTLNHNVMYWYQQKSSQAPKLLFHYYDKDFNNEADTPDNFQSRRPNTSFCFLDIRSPGLGDTAMYLCATSRDLAGPPAKEQFFGPGTRLTVL.

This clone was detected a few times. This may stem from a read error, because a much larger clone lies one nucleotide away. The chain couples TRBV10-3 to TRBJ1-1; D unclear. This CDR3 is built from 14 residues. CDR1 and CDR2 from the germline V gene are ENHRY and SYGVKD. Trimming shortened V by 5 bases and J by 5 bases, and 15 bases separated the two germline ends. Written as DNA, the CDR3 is TGTGCCATCAGTTGCCCGGGCGCGGGGACTGAAGCTTTCTTT. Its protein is CAISCPGAGTEAFF.

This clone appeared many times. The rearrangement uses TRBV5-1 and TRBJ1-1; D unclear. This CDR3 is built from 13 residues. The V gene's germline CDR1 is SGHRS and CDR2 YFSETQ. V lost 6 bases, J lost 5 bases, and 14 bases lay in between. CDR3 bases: TGCGCCAGCACCCCCGGGATTGGTACTGAAGCTTTCTTT. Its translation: CASTPGIGTEAFF.

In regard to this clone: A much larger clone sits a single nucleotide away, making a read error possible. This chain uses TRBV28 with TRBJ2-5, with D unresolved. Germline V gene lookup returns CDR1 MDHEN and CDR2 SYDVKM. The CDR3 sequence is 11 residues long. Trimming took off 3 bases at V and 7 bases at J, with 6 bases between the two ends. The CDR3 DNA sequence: TGTGCCAGCAGTTTGGGTTGGACCCAGTACTTC. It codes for CASSLGWTQYF.

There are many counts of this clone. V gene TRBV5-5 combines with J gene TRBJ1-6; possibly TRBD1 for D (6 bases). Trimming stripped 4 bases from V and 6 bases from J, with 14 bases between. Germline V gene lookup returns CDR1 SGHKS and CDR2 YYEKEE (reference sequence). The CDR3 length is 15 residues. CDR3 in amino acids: CASSRRTDLNSPLHF. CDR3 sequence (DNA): TGTGCCAGCAGCCGGCGGACAGACCTTAATTCACCCCTCCACTTT.

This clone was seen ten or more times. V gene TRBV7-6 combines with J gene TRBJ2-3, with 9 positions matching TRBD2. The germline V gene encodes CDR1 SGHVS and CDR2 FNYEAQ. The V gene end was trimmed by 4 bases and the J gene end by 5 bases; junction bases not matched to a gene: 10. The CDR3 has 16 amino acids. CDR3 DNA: TGTGCCAGCAGCTCTCTTAGCGGGAGTCGGGGAGATACGCAGTATTTT. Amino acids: CASSSLSGSRGDTQYF.

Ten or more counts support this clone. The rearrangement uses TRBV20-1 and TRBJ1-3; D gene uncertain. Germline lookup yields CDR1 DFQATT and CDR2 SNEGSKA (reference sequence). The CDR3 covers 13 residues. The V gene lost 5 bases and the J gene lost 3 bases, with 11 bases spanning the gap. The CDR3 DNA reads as TGCAGTGCTGACCCCTTAGGTGGAAACACCATATATTTT. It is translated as CSADPLGGNTIYF.

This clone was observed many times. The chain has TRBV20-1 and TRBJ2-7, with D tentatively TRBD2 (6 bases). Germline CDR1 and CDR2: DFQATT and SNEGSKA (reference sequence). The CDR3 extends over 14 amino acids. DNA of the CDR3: TGCACCCAGAGTTGGGACTGCGTCCCTAACGAGCAGTACTTC. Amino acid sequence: CTQSWDCVPNEQYF.

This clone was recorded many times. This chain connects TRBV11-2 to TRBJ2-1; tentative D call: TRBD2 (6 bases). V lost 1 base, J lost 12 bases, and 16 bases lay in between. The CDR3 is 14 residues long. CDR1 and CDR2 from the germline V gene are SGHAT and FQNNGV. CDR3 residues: CASSLATAGSRQFF. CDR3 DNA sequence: TGTGCCAGCAGCTTAGCCACGGCGGGGTCCCGGCAGTTCTTC.

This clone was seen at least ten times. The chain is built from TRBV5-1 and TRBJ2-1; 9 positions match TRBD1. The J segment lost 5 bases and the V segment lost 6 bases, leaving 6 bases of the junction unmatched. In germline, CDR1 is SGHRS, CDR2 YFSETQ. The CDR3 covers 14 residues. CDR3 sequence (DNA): TGCGCCAGCACGGGGACAGGGATGGACAATGAGCAGTTCTTC. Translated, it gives CASTGTGMDNEQFF.

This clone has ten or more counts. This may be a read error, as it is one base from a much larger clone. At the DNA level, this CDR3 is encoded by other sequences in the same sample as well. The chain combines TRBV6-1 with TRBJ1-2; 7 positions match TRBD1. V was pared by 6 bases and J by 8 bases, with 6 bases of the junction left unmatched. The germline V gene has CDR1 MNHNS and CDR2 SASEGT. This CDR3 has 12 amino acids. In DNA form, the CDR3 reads TGTGCCAGCAGAGACAGGGTCTACGGCTACACCTTC. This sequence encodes CASRDRVYGYTF.

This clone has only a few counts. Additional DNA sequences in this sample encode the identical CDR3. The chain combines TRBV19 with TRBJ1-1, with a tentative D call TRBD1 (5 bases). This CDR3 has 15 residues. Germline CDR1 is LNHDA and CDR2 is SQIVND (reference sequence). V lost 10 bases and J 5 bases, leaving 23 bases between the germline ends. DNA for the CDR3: TGTGCCACCAACCGTGTCGGGTCTAAGGGGACTGAAGCTTTCTTT. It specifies CATNRVGSKGTEAFF.

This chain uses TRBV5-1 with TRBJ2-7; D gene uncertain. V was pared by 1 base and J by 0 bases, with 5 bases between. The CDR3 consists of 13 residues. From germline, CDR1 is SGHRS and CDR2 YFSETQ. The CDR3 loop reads CASSLTDSYEQYF. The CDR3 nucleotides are TGCGCCAGCAGCTTGACCGACTCCTACGAGCAGTACTTC.

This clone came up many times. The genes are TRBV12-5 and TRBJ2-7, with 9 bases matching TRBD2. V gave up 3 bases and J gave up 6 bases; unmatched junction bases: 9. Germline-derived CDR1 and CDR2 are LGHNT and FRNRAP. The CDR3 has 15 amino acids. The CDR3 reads CASGFPGREGREQYF. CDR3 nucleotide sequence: TGTGCTAGTGGTTTCCCGGGGCGGGAGGGCCGCGAGCAGTACTTC.

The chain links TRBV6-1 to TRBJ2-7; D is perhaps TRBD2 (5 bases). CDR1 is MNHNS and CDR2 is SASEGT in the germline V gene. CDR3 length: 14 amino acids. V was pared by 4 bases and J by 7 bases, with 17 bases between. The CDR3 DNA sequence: TGTGCCAGCAGTGGAGGTACTAGTCGACGGGAGCAGTACTTC. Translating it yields CASSGGTSRREQYF.

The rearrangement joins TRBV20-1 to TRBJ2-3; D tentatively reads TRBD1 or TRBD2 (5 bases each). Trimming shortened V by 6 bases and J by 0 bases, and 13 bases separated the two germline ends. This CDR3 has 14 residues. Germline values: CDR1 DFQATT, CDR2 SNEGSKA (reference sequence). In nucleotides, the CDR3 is TGCAGTGCCAAACCGGGACCAAGCACAGATACGCAGTATTTT. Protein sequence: CSAKPGPSTDTQYF.

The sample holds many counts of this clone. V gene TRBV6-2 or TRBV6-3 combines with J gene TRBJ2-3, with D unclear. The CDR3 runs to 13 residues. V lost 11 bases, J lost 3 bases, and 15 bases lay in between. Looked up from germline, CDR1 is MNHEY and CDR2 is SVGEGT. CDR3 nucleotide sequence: TGTGCCGCTCTGGGGATAGGGACAGATACGCAGTATTTT. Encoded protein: CAALGIGTDTQYF.

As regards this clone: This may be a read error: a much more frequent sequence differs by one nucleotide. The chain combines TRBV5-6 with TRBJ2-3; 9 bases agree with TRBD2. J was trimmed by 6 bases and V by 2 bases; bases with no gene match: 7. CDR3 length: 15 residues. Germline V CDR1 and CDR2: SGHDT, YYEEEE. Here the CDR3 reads CASSFGLAGQDTQYF. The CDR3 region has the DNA TGTGCCAGCAGCTTCGGGCTAGCGGGACAGGATACGCAGTATTTT.

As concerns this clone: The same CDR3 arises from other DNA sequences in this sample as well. CDR3 nucleotides: TGCGCCAGCAGCCAAGCTGTGGCGGGAGGGCCAGTAAATGAGCAGTTCTTC. Encoded protein: CASSQAVAGGPVNEQFF. The chain combines TRBV4-1 with TRBJ2-1; TRBD2 matches at 9 bases. CDR3 size: 17 residues. Germline-derived CDR1 and CDR2 are MGHRA and YSYEKL. V lost 1 base, J lost 7 bases, and 11 bases stayed unmatched.

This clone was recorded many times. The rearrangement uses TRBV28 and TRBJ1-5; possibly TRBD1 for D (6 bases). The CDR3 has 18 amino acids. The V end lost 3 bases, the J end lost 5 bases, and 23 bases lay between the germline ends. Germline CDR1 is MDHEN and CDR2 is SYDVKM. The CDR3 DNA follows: TGTGCCAGCAGTTTTTCCTCTGGACTGGGGGCCTTTGATCAGCCCCAGCATTTT. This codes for CASSFSSGLGAFDQPQHF.

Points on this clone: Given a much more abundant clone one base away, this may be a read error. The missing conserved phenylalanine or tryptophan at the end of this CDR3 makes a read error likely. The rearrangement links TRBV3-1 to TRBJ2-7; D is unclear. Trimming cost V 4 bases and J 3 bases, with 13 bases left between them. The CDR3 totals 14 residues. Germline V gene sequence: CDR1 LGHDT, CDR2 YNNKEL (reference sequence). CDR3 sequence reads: CASSPHPLGYEQYL. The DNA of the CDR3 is TGTGCCAGCAGCCCCCACCCCCTGGGCTACGAGCAGTACCTC.

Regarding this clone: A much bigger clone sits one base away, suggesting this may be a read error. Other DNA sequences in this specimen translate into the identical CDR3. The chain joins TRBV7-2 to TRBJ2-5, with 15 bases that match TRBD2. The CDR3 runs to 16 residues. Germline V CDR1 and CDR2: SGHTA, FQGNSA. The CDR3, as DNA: TGTGCCAGCAGCCCCCGGACTAGCGGGGGGGGAGAGACCCAATACTTC. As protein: CASSPRTSGGGETQYF.